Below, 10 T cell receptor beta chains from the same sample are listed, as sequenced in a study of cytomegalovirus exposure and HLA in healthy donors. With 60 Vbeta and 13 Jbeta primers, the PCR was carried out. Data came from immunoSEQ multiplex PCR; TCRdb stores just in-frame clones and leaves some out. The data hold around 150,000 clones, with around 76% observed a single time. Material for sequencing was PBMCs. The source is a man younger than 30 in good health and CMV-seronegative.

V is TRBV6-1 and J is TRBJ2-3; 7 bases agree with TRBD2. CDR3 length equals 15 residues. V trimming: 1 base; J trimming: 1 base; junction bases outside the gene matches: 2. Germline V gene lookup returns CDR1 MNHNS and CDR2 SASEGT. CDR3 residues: CASSEVSGGTDTQYF. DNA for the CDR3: TGTGCCAGCAGTGAAGTAAGCGGGGGCACAGATACGCAGTATTTT.

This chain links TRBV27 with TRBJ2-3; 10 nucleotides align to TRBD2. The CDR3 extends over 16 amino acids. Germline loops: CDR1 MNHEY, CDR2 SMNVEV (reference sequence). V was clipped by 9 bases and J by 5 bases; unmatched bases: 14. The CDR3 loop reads CASRKAGGPRGDTQYF. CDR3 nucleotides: TGTGCCAGTAGGAAAGCGGGGGGGCCGAGGGGAGATACGCAGTATTTT.

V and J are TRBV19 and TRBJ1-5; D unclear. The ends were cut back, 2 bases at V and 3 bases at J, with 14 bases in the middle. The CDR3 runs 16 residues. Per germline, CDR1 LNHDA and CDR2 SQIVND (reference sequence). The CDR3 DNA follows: TGTGCCAGTAGTATAACGGAGAGGGTCCTCAATCAGCCCCAGCATTTT. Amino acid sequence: CASSITERVLNQPQHF. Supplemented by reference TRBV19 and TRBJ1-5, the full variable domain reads DGGITQSPKYLFRKEGQNVTLSCEQNLNHDAMYWYRQDPGQGLRLIYYSQIVNDFQKGDIAEGYSVSREKKESFPLTVTSAQKNPTAFYLCASSITERVLNQPQHFGDGTRLSIL.

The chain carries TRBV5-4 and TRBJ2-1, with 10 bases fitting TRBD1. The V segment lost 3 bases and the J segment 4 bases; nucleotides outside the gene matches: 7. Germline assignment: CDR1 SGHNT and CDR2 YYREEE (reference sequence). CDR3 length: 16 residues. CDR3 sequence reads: CASSSGGQGFYNEQFF. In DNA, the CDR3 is TGTGCCAGCAGCTCGGGGGGACAGGGGTTTTACAATGAGCAGTTCTTC.

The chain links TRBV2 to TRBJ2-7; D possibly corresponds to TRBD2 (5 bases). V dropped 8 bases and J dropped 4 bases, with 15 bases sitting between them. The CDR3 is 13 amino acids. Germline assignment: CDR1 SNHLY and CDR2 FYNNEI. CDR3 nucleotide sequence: TGTGCCAGCGGCCGGGATCCGGCTTACGAGCAGTACTTC. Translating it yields CASGRDPAYEQYF.

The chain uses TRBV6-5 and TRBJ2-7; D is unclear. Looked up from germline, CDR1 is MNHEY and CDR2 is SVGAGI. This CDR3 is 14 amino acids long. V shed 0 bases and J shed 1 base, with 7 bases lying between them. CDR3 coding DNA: TGTGCCAGCAGTTACTCGGCGGAGTCCTACGAGCAGTACTTC. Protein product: CASSYSAESYEQYF.

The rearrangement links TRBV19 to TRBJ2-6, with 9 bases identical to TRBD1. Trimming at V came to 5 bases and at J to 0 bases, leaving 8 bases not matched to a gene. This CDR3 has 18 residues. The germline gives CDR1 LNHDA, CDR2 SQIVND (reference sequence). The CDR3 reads CASSYGQGIPSGANVLTF. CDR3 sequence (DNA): TGTGCCAGTAGTTATGGACAGGGGATCCCCTCTGGGGCCAACGTCCTGACTTTC.

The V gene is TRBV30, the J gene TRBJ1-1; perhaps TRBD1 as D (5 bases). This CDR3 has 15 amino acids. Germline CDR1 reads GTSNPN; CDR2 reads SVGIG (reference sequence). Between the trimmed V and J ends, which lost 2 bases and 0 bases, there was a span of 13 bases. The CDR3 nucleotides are TGTGCCTGGAGTAAAGCAGGGTCCATGAACACTGAAGCTTTCTTT. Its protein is CAWSKAGSMNTEAFF.

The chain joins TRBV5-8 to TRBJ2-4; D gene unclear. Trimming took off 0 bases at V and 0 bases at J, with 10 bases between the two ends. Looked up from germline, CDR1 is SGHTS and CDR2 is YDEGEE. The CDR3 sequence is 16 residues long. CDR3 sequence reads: CASSLGQVLAKNIQYF. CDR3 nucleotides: TGTGCCAGCAGCTTGGGGCAGGTCCTAGCCAAAAACATTCAGTACTTC.

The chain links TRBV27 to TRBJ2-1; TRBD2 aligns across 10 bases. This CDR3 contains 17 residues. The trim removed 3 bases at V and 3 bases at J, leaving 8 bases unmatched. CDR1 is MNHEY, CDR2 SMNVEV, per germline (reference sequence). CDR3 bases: TGTGCCAGCAGTTTTGGAGCGGGAGGGCCGCACTACAATGAGCAGTTCTTC. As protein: CASSFGAGGPHYNEQFF.